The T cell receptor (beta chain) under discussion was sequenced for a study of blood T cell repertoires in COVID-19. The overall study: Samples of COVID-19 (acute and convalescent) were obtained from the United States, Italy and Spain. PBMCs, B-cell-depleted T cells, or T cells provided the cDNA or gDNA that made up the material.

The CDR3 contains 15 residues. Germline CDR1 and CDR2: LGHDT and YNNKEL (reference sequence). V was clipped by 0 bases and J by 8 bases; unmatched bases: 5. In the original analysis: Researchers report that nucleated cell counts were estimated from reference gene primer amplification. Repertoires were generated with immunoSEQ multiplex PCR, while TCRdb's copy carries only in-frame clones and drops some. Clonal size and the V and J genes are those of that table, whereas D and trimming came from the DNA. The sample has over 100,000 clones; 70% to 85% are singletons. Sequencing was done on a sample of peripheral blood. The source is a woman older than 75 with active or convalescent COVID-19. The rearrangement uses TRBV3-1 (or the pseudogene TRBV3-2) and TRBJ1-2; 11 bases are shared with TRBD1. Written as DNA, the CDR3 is TGTGCCAGCAGCCAAGATTGGACAGGGGGCTCGGGCTACACCTTC. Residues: CASSQDWTGGSGYTF.